Listed here are 12 T cell receptor beta chains from one sample, sequenced in a study of T cell responses to AZD1222 COVID-19 vaccine. Using immunoSEQ multiplex PCR, the repertoire was profiled, and TCRdb retains in-frame clones only, with some absent. The data hold some 90,000 clones, with roughly 85% observed a single time. The sequencing here drew on peripheral blood, taken on day 0 of AZD1222 vaccination. The receptors stem from an adult in good health.

The chain employs TRBV6-2 or TRBV6-3 and TRBJ1-2; weak D call: TRBD1 (5 bases). CDR3 length equals 14 residues. Trimming stripped 0 bases from V and 5 bases from J, with 10 bases between. Germline loops: CDR1 MNHEY, CDR2 SVGEGT. The DNA for the CDR3 is TGTGCCAGCAGTTACTCGACAGTCCCATATGGCTACACCTTC. It translates to CASSYSTVPYGYTF.

The chain recombines TRBV6-2 or TRBV6-3 with TRBJ2-5, with TRBD1 as a possible D gene (5 bases). CDR1 and CDR2 from the germline V gene are MNHEY and SVGEGT. This CDR3 spans 15 amino acids. Deletions cut 2 bases from V and 4 bases from J, with 14 bases between. In DNA form, the CDR3 reads TGTGCCAGCAGTTACGGCTGGACACCTAGAGAGACCCAGTACTTC. Its translation: CASSYGWTPRETQYF.

The chain links TRBV12-3 or TRBV12-4 to TRBJ1-4; no clear D. The V and J ends lost 0 bases and 8 bases respectively, with 7 bases between them. This CDR3 has 13 amino acids. The CDR3 region is CASSLAQREKLFF. The DNA of the CDR3 is TGTGCCAGCAGTTTAGCTCAAAGGGAAAAACTGTTTTTT.

The chain carries TRBV7-2 and TRBJ2-7; D may match TRBD1 or TRBD2 (5 bases each). Looked up from germline, CDR1 is SGHTA and CDR2 is FQGNSA. The CDR3 runs to 15 residues. Between the trimmed V and J ends, which lost 1 base and 0 bases, there was a span of 10 bases. CDR3 nucleotide sequence: TGTGCCAGCAGCTTAGGGGGACGGAACTCCTACGAGCAGTACTTC. It translates to CASSLGGRNSYEQYF.

The rearrangement joins TRBV4-3 to TRBJ2-7; TRBD2 matches 12 bases. CDR1 LGHNA and CDR2 YSLEER come from the germline V gene. CDR3 length: 15 amino acids. V lost 1 base to trimming and J lost 2 bases; unmatched junction nucleotides: 0. CDR3 amino acids: CASSQGLAGAYEQYF. Written as DNA, the CDR3 is TGCGCCAGCAGCCAAGGACTAGCGGGAGCCTACGAGCAGTACTTC.

This clone has a single count. The chain links TRBV7-3 to TRBJ2-1; no clear D. The length of the CDR3 is 13 residues. Germline V gene lookup returns CDR1 SGHTA and CDR2 FQGTGA. V lost 0 bases, J lost 5 bases, and 5 bases lay in between. DNA of the CDR3: TGTGCCAGCAGCTTAACGTCTCACAATGAGCAGTTCTTC. Encoded protein: CASSLTSHNEQFF.

This chain connects TRBV18 to TRBJ2-1; 8 positions match TRBD1. CDR1 and CDR2 from the germline V gene are KGHSH and LQKENI. With V trimmed by 0 bases and J by 7 bases, 5 bases remained unmatched. The CDR3 runs 15 residues. CDR3 DNA: TGTGCCAGCTCACCACCCCAGGGGGCGGGGAATGAGCAGTTCTTC. This sequence encodes CASSPPQGAGNEQFF.

This sequence joins TRBV12-3 or TRBV12-4 and TRBJ1-2; 10 bases agree with TRBD1. Losses at the gene ends were 7 bases for V and 5 bases for J; bases not matched to a gene: 4. This CDR3 spans 13 amino acids. CDR3 DNA: TGTGCCAGCATCATGGGACAGGGGTATGGCTACACCTTC. This encodes CASIMGQGYGYTF.

The chain links TRBV19 to TRBJ2-4; either TRBD1 or TRBD2 may fit D (6 bases each). The CDR3 is 16 residues long. Germline V gene data show CDR1 as LNHDA and CDR2 as SQIVND (reference sequence). V lost 3 bases and J lost 0, with 12 bases in between. The CDR3 bases are TGTGCCAGTAGTATCCCAAGGGGGGTAGCCAAAAACATTCAGTACTTC. It yields the protein CASSIPRGVAKNIQYF.

The chain joins TRBV24-1 to TRBJ1-2; D unclear. Trimming stripped 6 bases from V and 1 base from J, with 8 bases between. CDR3 length: 13 amino acids. CDR1 and CDR2 from the germline V gene are KGHDR and SFDVKD. The CDR3 sequence: CATSPGSNYGYTF. CDR3 bases: TGTGCCACCAGTCCGGGCAGTAACTATGGCTACACCTTC.

This chain connects TRBV27 to TRBJ2-2; no firm D call. V was shortened by 4 bases and J by 2 bases, with 8 bases between the two germline ends. CDR1 is MNHEY, CDR2 SMNVEV, per germline (reference sequence). CDR3 length equals 14 residues. The chain's CDR3 is CASSYVINTGELFF. CDR3 in DNA: TGTGCCAGCAGTTACGTGATTAACACCGGGGAGCTGTTTTTT.

V usage is TRBV3-1 (or the pseudogene TRBV3-2) and J usage is TRBJ1-1; TRBD1 matches at 10 bases. The CDR3 is made up of 18 amino acids. Germline lookup yields CDR1 LGHDT and CDR2 YNNKEL (reference sequence). Losses at the gene ends were 6 bases for V and 4 bases for J; bases not matched to a gene: 17. The CDR3 DNA reads as TGTGCCAGCAGACCCCACCTGGGGGGACAGGGGAACTTCACTGAAGCTTTCTTT. Translating gives CASRPHLGGQGNFTEAFF.